These T cell receptor beta chains were read from a single sample in a study of beta chain features in type 1 diabetes. Assay: immunoSEQ multiplex PCR; the TCRdb copy retains only in-frame clones and omits some. The sample has around 180,000 clones, about 13% seen once. The source material was central memory CD4+ T cells from blood. These receptors came from a woman aged 18-29 years in good health. Each CDR3 is given with its conserved first and last residue. A D gene is named only where the DNA matches it firmly. Some rows mark clone size as missing; the rest say once, few, many or name a class of expanded clone.

TRBV5-6	.	TRBJ2-5	.	TGTGCCAGCAGCTTCGGCAGGGGCCAAGAGACCCAGTACTTC	CASSFGRGQETQYF
TRBV2	.	TRBJ1-5	.	TGTGCCAGCCTAGAACAGGGAAGCAATCAGCCCCAGCATTTT	CASLEQGSNQPQHF
TRBV19	.	TRBJ2-3	few	TGTGCCAGTAGTTCCCTTCATTCCAGGGATACGCAGTATTTT	CASSSLHSRDTQYF
TRBV28	.	TRBJ1-5	.	TGTGCCAGCAGTAATTTCCCGGGCAATCAGCCCCAGCATTTT	CASSNFPGNQPQHF
TRBV6-5	TRBD1	TRBJ2-6	few	TGTGCCAGCGTGCAGGGGGCGCCCGGGGCCAACGTCCTGACTTTC	CASVQGAPGANVLTF
TRBV28	TRBD2	TRBJ2-1	.	TGTGCCAGCCGACTAGCGGGAGGGAATGAGCAGTTCTTC	CASRLAGGNEQFF
TRBV5-6	TRBD2	TRBJ2-3	.	TGTGCCAGCAGCTTGCGGACTAGCGGAGATACGCAGTATTTT	CASSLRTSGDTQYF
TRBV5-1	TRBD2	TRBJ2-1	.	TGCGCCAGCAGCTTGACTAGCGGGACCTACAATGAGCAGTTCTTC	CASSLTSGTYNEQFF
TRBV6-6	.	TRBJ1-5	few	TGTGCCAGCAGTTACAGGGGAGGTAATCAGCCCCAGCATTTT	CASSYRGGNQPQHF
TRBV7-9	TRBD1	TRBJ1-2	.	TGTGCCACCGATCTGGGACAGGGATATGGCTACACCTTC	CATDLGQGYGYTF
TRBV7-7	TRBD1	TRBJ2-5	.	TGTGCTAGCAGCTTTGGGACAGGGGGCCAGGAGACCCAGTACTTC	CASSFGTGGQETQYF
TRBV2	.	TRBJ1-4	few	TGTGCCAGCCTGACAGGAGAAAAACTGTTTTTT	CASLTGEKLFF
TRBV7-2	TRBD1	TRBJ1-5	.	TGTGCCAGCAGTTCTCAGGGGGATCAGCCCCAGCATTTT	CASSSQGDQPQHF
TRBV4-3	.	TRBJ1-2	few	TGCGCCAGCAGCCAAGGTTTGACACTGACCTCCGTCTACACCTTC	CASSQGLTLTSVYTF